The following is a T cell receptor beta chain sequence with its context. These data are taken from a study of blood T cell repertoires in COVID-19. Study background: Sites in the United States, Italy and Spain provided acute and convalescent COVID-19 samples. T cells, B-cell-depleted T cells, or PBMCs supplied cDNA or gDNA.

Authors' data handling: Amplifying reference gene primers gave estimates of nucleated cell counts. Assay: immunoSEQ multiplex PCR; the TCRdb copy retains only in-frame clones and omits some. For V, J and clone size, that table is used; D and trimming come from the DNA. The sample includes hundreds of thousands of clones, under 90% seen only once; the top ten take just under 20%. The junction had 19 bases not matched to a gene; V was cut back by 9 bases and J by 4 bases. Looked up from germline, CDR1 is SNHLY and CDR2 is FYNNEI. The CDR3 spans 18 residues. The chain has TRBV2 and TRBJ2-2, with TRBD1 matching 8 bases. The material sequenced was peripheral blood. The TCR comes from a young man with active or convalescent COVID-19. The CDR3, as DNA: TGTGCCAGTACCGGGACAGGTATATCAGACCCGGGCACCGGGGAGCTGTTTTTT. It specifies CASTGTGISDPGTGELFF.